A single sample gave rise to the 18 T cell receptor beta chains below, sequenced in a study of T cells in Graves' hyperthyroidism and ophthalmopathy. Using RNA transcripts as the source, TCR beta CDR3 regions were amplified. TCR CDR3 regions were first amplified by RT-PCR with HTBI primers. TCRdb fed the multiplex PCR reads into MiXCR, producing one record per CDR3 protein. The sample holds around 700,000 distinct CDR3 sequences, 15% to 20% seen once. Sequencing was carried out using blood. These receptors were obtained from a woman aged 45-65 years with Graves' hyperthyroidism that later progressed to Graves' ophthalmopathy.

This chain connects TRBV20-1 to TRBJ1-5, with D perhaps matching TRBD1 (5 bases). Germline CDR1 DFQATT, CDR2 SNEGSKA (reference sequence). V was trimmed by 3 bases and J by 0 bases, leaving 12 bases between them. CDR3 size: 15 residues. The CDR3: CSASLPGYSNQPQHF. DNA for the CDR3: TGCAGTGCTAGCTTGCCAGGGTATAGCAATCAGCCCCAGCATTTT.

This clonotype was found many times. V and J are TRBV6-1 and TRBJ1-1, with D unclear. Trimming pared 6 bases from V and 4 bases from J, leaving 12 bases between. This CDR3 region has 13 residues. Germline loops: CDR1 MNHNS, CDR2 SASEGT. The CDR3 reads CASRGRRVTEAFF. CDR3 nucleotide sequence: TGTGCCAGCAGGGGTAGGAGGGTCACTGAAGCTTTCTTT.

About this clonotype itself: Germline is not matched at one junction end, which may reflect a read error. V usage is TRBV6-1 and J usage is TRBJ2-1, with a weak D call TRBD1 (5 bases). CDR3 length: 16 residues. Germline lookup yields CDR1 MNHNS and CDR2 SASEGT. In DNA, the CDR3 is TGTGCCGGCAGTGTTTGGACACCGAACTCCTACAATGAGCAGTTCTTC. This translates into CAGSVWTPNSYNEQFF.

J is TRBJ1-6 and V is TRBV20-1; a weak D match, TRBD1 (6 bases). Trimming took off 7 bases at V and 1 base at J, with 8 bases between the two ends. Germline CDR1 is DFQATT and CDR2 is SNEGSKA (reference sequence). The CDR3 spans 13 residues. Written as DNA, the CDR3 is TGCAGTGTGGGGGCGTCCTATAATTCACCCCTCCACTTT. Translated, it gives CSVGASYNSPLHF.

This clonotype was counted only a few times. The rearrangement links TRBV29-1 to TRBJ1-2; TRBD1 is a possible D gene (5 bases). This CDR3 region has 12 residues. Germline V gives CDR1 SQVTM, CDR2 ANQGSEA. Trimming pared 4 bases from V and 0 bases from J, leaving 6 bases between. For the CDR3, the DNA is TGCAGCGTTGGACAGTCTAACTATGGCTACACCTTC. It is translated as CSVGQSNYGYTF. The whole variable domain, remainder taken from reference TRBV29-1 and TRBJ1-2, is SAVISQKPSRDICQRGTSLTIQCQVDSQVTMMFWYRQQPGQSLTLIATANQGSEATYESGFVIDKFPISRPNLTFSTLTVSNMSPEDSSIYLCSVGQSNYGYTFGSGTRLTVV.

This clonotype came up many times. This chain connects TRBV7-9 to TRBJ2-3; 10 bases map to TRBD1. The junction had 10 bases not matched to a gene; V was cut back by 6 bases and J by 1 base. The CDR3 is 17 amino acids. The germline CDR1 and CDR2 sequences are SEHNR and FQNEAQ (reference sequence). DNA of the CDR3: TGTGCCAGCAGAACTTCCGCCGGGACAGGGGGCACAGATACGCAGTATTTT. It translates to CASRTSAGTGGTDTQYF.

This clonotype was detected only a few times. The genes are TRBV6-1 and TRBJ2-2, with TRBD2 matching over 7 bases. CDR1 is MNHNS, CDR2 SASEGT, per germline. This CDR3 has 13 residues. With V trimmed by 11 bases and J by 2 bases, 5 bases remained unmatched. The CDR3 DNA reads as TGTGCCGGAGAGCGGGGAAACACCGGGGAGCTGTTTTTT. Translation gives CAGERGNTGELFF.

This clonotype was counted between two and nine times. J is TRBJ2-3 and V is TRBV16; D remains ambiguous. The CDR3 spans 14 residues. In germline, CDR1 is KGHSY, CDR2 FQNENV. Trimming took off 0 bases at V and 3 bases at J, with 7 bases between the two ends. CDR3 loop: CASSQSYSTDTQYF. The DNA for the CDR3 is TGTGCCAGCAGCCAATCGTACAGTACAGATACGCAGTATTTT.

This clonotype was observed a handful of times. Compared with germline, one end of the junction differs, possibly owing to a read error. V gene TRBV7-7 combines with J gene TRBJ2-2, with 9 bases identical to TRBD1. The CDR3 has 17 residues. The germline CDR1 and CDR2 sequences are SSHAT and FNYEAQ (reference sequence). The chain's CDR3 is CASSLGGTGLITGELFF. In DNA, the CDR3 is TGTGCTAGCAGCTTAGGTGGGACAGGGTTGATCACCGGGGAGCTGTTTTTT.

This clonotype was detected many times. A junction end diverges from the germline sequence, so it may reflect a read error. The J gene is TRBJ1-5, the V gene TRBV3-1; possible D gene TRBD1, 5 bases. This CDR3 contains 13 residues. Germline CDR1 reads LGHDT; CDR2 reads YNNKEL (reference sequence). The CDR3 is CASNQTGYQPQHF. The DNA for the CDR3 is TGTGCCAGCAACCAAACAGGTTATCAGCCCCAGCATTTT.

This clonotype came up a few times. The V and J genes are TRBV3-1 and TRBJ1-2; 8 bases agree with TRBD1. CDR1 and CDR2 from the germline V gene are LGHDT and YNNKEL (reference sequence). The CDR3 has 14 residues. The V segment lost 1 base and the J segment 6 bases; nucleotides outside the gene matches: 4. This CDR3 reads CASSQVQGADGYTF. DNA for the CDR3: TGTGCCAGCAGCCAAGTCCAGGGGGCGGATGGCTACACCTTC.

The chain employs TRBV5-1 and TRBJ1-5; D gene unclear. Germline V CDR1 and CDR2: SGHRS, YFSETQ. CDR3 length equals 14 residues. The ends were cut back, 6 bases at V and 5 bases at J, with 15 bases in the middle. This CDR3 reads CASNAQESDQPQHF. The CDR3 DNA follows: TGCGCCAGCAACGCGCAAGAGAGCGATCAGCCCCAGCATTTT.

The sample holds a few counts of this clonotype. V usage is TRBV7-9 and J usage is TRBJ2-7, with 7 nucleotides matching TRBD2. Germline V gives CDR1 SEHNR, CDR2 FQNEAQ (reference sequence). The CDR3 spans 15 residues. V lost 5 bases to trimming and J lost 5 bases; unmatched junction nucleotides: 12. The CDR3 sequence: CASSPPLGGFNEQYF. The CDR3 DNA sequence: TGTGCCAGCAGCCCCCCTCTCGGGGGGTTCAACGAGCAGTACTTC.

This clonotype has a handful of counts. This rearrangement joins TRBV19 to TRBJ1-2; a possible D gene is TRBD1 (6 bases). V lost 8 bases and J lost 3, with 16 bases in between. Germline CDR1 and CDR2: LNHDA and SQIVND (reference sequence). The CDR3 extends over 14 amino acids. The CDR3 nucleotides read TGTGCCAGTGGGCGGACAGTCCAGGACTATGGCTACACCTTC. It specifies CASGRTVQDYGYTF.

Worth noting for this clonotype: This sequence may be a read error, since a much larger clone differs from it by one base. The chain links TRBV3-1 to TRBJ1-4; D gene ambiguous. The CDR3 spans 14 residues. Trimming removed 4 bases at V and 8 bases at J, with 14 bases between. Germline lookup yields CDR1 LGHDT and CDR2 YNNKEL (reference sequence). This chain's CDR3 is CASSLGRPWEKLFF. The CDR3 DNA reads TGTGCCAGCAGCCTAGGACGGCCGTGGGAAAAACTGTTTTTT.

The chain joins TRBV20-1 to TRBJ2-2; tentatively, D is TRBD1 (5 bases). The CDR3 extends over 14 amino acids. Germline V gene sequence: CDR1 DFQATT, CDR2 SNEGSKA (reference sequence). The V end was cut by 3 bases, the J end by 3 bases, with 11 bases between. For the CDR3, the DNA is TGCAGTGCTAGGACAGAGATGGACACCGGGGAGCTGTTTTTT. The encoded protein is CSARTEMDTGELFF.

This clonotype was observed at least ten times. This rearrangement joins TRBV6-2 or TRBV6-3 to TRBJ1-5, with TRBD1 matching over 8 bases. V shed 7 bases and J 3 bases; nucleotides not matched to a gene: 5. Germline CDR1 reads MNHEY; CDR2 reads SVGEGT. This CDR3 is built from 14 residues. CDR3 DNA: TGTGCCAGCAAAGGACAGGGAGACAATCAGCCCCAGCATTTT. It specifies CASKGQGDNQPQHF.

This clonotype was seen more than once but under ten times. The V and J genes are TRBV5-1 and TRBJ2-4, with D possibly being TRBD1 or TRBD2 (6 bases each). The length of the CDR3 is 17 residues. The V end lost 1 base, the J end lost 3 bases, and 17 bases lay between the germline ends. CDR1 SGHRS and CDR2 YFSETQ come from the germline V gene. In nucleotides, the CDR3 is TGCGCCAGCAGCTTGTGGGGGGACACCTTTGTCAAAAACATTCAGTACTTC. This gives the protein CASSLWGDTFVKNIQYF.